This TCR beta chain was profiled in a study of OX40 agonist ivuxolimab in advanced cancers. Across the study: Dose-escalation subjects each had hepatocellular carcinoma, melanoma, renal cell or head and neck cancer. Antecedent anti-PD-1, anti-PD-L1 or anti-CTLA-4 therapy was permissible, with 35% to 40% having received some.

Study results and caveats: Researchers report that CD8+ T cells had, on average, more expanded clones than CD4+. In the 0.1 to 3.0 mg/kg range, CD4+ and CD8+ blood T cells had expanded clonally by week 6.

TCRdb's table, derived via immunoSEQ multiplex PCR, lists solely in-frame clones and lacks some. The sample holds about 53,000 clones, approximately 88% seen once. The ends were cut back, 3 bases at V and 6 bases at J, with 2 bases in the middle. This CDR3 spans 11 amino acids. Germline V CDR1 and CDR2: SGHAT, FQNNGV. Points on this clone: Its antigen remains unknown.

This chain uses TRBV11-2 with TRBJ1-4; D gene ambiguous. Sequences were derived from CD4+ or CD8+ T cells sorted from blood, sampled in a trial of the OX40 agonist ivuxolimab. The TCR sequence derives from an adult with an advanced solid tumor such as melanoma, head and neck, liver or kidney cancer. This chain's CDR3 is CASSFDEKLFF. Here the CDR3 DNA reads TGTGCCAGCAGCTTTGATGAAAAACTGTTTTTT.